The rows below give T cell receptor beta chains drawn from one sample of a study of control samples from healthy donors and cancer patients. Clones were sequenced by immunoSEQ multiplex PCR, and TCRdb holds only the in-frame ones, with some missing. The sample shows 100,000 to 150,000 clones, less than 95% of them seen only once. The material sequenced was blood. The receptors shown here come from a man between 18 and 29 years old in good health. The conserved cysteine and the conserved F or W are not part of the CDR3 here. The order of the fields is V gene, clone size, J gene, CDR3 protein. Size is omitted from some rows. Given values are once, few, many or a class for expanded clones.

>TRBV18|once|TRBJ1-4
ASSPRRGEGEKLF
>TRBV6-2/TRBV6-3|NA|TRBJ2-7
ASSYALSYEQY
>TRBV7-7|few|TRBJ2-2
ASSSRTPPGGELF
>TRBV2|NA|TRBJ2-5
ASRGGQGTTTQY
>TRBV29-1|NA|TRBJ1-2
SVLFRTGYGYT
>TRBV27|NA|TRBJ1-1
ASSPGTLNTEAF
>TRBV5-1|once|TRBJ2-1
ASSGGIRASSYNEQF
>TRBV5-5|NA|TRBJ1-4
ASSSGTDAEKLF
>TRBV2|NA|TRBJ1-2
ASRDWGGREGYT
>TRBV7-2|NA|TRBJ2-2
ASSGSRVAGELF
>TRBV19|NA|TRBJ1-2
ASSIGRAYGYT
>TRBV5-4|NA|TRBJ2-1
ASSFTGEIDEQF
>TRBV6-6|NA|TRBJ1-6
ASSYSRGISSPLH
>TRBV7-9|NA|TRBJ1-2
ASSLGQVYGYT
>TRBV11-2|NA|TRBJ1-2
ASSHYRVANYGYT
>TRBV19|NA|TRBJ1-5
ASSIDPGLPTQPQH
>TRBV3-1/TRBV3-2|NA|TRBJ2-5
ASSGGDTRQETQY
>TRBV7-2|NA|TRBJ1-5
ASSLIPRGNQPQH